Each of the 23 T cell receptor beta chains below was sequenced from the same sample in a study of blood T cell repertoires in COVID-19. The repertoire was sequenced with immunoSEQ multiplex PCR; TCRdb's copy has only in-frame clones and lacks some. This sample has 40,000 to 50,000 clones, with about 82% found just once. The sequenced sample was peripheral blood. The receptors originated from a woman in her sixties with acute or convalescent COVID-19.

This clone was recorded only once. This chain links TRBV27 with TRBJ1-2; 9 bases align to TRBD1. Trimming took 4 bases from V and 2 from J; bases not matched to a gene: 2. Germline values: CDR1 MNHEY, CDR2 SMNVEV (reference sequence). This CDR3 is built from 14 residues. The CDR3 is CASSYGTGNYGYTF. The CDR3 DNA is TGTGCCAGCAGTTATGGGACAGGGAACTATGGCTACACCTTC.

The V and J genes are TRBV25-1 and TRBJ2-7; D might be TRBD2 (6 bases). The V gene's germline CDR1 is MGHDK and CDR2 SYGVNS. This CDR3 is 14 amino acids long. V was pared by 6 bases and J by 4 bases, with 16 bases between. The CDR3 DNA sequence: TGTGCCAGCAGCCCCGGGACTCCAGTATACGAGCAGTACTTC. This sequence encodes CASSPGTPVYEQYF.

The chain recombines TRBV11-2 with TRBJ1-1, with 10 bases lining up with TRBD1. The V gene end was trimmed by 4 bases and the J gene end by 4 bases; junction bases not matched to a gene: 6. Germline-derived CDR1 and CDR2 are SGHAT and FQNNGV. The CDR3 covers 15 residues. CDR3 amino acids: CASSSSDRGGTEAFF. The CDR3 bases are TGTGCCAGCAGCTCCTCGGACAGGGGGGGCACTGAAGCTTTCTTT.

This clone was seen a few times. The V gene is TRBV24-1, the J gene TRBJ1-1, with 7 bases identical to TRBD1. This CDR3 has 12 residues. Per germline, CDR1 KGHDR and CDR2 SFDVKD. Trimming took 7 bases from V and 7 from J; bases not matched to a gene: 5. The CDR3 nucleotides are TGTGCCACCAGCCGGACAGGATATGAAGCTTTCTTT. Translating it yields CATSRTGYEAFF.

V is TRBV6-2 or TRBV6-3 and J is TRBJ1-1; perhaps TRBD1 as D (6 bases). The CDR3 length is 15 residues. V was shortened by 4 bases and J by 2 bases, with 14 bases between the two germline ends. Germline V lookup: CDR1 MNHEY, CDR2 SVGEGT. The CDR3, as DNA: TGTGCCAGCAGTTCCGGGACAAGTGGAAACACTGAAGCTTTCTTT. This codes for CASSSGTSGNTEAFF.

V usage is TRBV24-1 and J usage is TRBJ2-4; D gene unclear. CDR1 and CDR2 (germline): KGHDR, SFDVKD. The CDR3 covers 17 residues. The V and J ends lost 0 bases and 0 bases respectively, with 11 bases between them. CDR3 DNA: TGTGCCACCAGTGATTTGAAAAGGAGTCTAGCCAAAAACATTCAGTACTTC. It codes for CATSDLKRSLAKNIQYF.

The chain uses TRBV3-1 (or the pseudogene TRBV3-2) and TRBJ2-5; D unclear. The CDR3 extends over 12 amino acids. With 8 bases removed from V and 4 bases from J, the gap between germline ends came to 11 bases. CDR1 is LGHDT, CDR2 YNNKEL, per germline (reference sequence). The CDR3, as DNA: TGTGCCAGCCACTACGCCGGAGAGACCCAGTACTTC. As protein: CASHYAGETQYF.

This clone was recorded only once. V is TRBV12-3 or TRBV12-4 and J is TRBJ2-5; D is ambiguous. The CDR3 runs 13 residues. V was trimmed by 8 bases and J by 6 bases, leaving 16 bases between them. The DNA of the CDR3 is TGTGCCAGCGGCCTCTCGACGAGGCAGACCCAGTACTTC. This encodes CASGLSTRQTQYF.

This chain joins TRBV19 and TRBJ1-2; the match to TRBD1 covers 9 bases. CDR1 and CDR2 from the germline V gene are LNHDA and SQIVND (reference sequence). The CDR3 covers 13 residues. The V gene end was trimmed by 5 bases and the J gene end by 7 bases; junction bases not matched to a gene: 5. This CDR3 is CASSALQGAGYTF. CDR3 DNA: TGTGCCAGTAGTGCCTTACAGGGGGCTGGCTACACCTTC.

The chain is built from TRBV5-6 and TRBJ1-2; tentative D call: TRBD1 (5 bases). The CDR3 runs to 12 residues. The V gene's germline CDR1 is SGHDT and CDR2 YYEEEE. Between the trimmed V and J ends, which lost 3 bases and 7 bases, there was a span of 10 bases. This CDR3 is CASSSYRSGYTF. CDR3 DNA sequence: TGTGCCAGCAGCTCCTACAGGTCTGGCTACACCTTC.

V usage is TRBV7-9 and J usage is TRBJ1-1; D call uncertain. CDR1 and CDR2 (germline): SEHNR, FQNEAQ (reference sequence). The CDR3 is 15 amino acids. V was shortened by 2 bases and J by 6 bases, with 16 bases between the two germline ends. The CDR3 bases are TGTGCCAGCAGCTTACGCCCCTCGGGTTATTCTGAAGCTTTCTTT. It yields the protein CASSLRPSGYSEAFF.

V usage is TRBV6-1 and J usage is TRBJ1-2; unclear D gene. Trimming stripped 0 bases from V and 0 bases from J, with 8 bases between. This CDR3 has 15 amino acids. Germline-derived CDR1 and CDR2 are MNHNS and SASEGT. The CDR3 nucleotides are TGTGCCAGCAGTGAAGCCCTGACACCTAACTATGGCTACACCTTC. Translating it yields CASSEALTPNYGYTF.

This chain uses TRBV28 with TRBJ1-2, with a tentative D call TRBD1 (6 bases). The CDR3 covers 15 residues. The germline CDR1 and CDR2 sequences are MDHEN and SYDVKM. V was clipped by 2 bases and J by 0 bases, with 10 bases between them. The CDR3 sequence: CASSLSGQTNYGYTF. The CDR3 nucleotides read TGTGCCAGCAGTTTAAGCGGACAGACTAACTATGGCTACACCTTC.

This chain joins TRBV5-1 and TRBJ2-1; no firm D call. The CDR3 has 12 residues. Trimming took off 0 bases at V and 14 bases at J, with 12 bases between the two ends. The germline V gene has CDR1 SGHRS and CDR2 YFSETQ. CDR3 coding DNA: TGCGCCAGCAGCTTGGGTCTAGATAGGAAGTTCTTC. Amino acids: CASSLGLDRKFF.

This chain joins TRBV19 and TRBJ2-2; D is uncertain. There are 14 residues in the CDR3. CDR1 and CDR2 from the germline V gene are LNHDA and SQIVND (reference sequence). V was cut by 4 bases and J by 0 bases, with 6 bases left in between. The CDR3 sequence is CASSTVPNTGELFF. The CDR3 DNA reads TGTGCCAGTAGTACGGTCCCGAACACCGGGGAGCTGTTTTTT.

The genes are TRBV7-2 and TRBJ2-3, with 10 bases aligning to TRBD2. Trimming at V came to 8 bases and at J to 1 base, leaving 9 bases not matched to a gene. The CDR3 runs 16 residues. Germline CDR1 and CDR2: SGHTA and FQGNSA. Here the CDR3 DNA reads TGTGCCAGCGTATTTAGCGGGGGGCCGGGCACAGATACGCAGTATTTT. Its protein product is CASVFSGGPGTDTQYF.

CDR3 coding DNA: TGTGCCAGCAGTTTAAGGCCAGGGTTTGCTTGGGAATCCTCTGGGGCCAACGTCCTGACTTTC. It specifies CASSLRPGFAWESSGANVLTF. The chain uses TRBV27 and TRBJ2-6; D may be TRBD1 (5 bases). The germline V gene encodes CDR1 MNHEY and CDR2 SMNVEV (reference sequence). The CDR3 covers 21 residues. V lost 2 bases and J 0 bases, leaving 23 bases between the germline ends.

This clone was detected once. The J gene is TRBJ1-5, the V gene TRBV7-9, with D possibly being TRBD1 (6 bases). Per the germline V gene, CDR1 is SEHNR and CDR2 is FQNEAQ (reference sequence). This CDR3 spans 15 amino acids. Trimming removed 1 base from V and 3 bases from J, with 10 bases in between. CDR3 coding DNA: TGTGCCAGCAGCTTAGAACAGGGCCCCAATCAGCCCCAGCATTTT. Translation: CASSLEQGPNQPQHF.

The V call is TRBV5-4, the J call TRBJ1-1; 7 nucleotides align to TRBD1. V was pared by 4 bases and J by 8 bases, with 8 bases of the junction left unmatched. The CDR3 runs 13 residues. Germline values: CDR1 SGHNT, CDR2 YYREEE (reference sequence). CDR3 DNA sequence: TGTGCCAGCAGCCCCTCCGGGACAGCGGAAGCTTTCTTT. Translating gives CASSPSGTAEAFF. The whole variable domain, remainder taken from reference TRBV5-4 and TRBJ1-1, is ETGVTQSPTHLIKTRGQQVTLRCSSQSGHNTVSWYQQALGQGPQFIFQYYREEENGRGNFPPRFSGLQFPNYSSELNVNALELDDSALYLCASSPSGTAEAFFGQGTRLTVV.

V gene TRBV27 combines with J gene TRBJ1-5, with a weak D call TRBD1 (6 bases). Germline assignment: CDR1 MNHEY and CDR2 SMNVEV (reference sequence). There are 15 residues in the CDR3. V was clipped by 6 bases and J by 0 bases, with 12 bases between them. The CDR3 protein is CASRLRGDSNQPQHF. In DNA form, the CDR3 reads TGTGCCAGCAGACTCAGGGGCGATAGCAATCAGCCCCAGCATTTT.

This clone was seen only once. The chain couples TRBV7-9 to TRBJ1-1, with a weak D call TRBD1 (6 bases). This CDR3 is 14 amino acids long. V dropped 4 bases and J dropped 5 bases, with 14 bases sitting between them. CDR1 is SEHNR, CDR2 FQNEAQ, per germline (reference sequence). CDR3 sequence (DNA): TGTGCCAGCAGCTCCCGAGGGGGAGATACTGAAGCTTTCTTT. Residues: CASSSRGGDTEAFF.

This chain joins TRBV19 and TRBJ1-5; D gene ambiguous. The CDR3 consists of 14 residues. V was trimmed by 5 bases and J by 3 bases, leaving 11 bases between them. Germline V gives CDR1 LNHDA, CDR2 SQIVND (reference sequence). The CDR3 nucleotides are TGTGCCAGTAGTCACGGGGATATCAATCAGCCCCAGCATTTT. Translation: CASSHGDINQPQHF.

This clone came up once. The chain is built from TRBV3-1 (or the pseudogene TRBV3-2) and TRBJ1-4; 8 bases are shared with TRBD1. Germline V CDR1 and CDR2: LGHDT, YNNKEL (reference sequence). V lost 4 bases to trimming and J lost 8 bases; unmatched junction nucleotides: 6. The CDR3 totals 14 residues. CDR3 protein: CASSRGQGNEKLFF. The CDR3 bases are TGTGCCAGCAGCCGAGGACAGGGAAACGAAAAACTGTTTTTT.